What follows are 32 T cell receptor beta chains derived from one specimen sequenced in a study of T cell responses to AZD1222 COVID-19 vaccine. Libraries were prepared by immunoSEQ multiplex PCR; TCRdb keeps only in-frame clonotypes and omits some of them. Seen here are about 140,000 clones, 90% to 95% observed once, and the top ten hold roughly 12%. The material was peripheral blood, obtained after recovery from COVID-19. These receptors came from an adult who had recovered from COVID-19.

The rearrangement joins TRBV6-5 to TRBJ1-1; no clear D gene. The V end lost 2 bases, the J end lost 0 bases, and 7 bases lay between the germline ends. This CDR3 has 14 amino acids. CDR1 is MNHEY and CDR2 is SVGAGI in the germline V gene. The DNA for the CDR3 is TGTGCCAGCAGTTACGCGACCTTGAACACTGAAGCTTTCTTT. Translating it yields CASSYATLNTEAFF.

The CDR3 region has the DNA TGTGCCAGCAGCTTAGCAAGCGTGACTAGTTTGGATGAGCAGTTCTTC. It codes for CASSLASVTSLDEQFF. The V and J genes are TRBV7-9 and TRBJ2-1, with D possibly being TRBD2 (6 bases). With 0 bases removed from V and 8 bases from J, the gap between germline ends came to 17 bases. CDR1 is SEHNR, CDR2 FQNEAQ, per germline (reference sequence). The CDR3 contains 16 residues.

The chain joins TRBV28 to TRBJ2-1; 10 bases map to TRBD2. The junction had 3 bases not matched to a gene; V was cut back by 6 bases and J by 7 bases. Per germline, CDR1 MDHEN and CDR2 SYDVKM. This CDR3 is built from 13 residues. CDR3 DNA sequence: TGTGCCAGCAGAACTAGCGGGGTGAATGAGCAGTTCTTC. Translation: CASRTSGVNEQFF.

The J gene is TRBJ1-3, the V gene TRBV19; D remains ambiguous. Deletions cut 5 bases from V and 3 bases from J, with 11 bases between. The length of the CDR3 is 14 residues. Germline loops: CDR1 LNHDA, CDR2 SQIVND (reference sequence). The CDR3 region has the DNA TGTGCCAGTAGTGGGTTGGGGAGTGGAAACACCATATATTTT. Protein product: CASSGLGSGNTIYF.

The rearrangement uses TRBV30 and TRBJ2-7; no clear D. CDR3 length equals 13 residues. V was clipped by 0 bases and J by 6 bases, with 12 bases between them. CDR1 is GTSNPN and CDR2 is SVGIG in the germline V gene (reference sequence). CDR3 coding DNA: TGTGCCTGGAGTGTAAAGGGCCGTGGCGAGCAGTACTTC. As protein: CAWSVKGRGEQYF.

In this sample, this clone turned up a few times. The chain is built from TRBV7-3 and TRBJ2-1; the D gene is possibly TRBD2 (5 bases). Germline V gene sequence: CDR1 SGHTA, CDR2 FQGTGA. CDR3 length equals 15 residues. V was clipped by 4 bases and J by 2 bases, with 12 bases between them. In DNA, the CDR3 is TGTGCCAGCAGCTCAACTAGGGCGGCCTACAATGAGCAGTTCTTC. Its translation is CASSSTRAAYNEQFF.

The CDR3 reads CSVVGNTEAFF. The CDR3 nucleotides are TGCAGCGTTGTAGGGAACACTGAAGCTTTCTTT. The V gene is TRBV29-1, the J gene TRBJ1-1; no definite D call. V was clipped by 4 bases and J by 1 base, with 4 bases between them. The CDR3 is 11 amino acids. The germline CDR1 and CDR2 sequences are SQVTM and ANQGSEA.

The chain recombines TRBV7-2 with TRBJ1-2; weak D call: TRBD1 (5 bases). Trimming cost V 1 base and J 5 bases, with 14 bases left between them. The CDR3 loop spans 15 amino acids. Germline assignment: CDR1 SGHTA and CDR2 FQGNSA. CDR3 nucleotide sequence: TGTGCCAGCAGCTTAGGACCCGACAGACGATATGGCTACACCTTC. Amino acids: CASSLGPDRRYGYTF.

This clone was observed once. The chain recombines TRBV24-1 with TRBJ1-5, with a tentative D call TRBD1 (5 bases). The CDR3 is made up of 17 amino acids. Germline CDR1 and CDR2: KGHDR and SFDVKD. The ends were cut back, 2 bases at V and 2 bases at J, with 15 bases in the middle. The DNA for the CDR3 is TGTGCCACCAGTGATTCCTGGGGGACCCGGGGCAATCAGCCCCAGCATTTT. It yields the protein CATSDSWGTRGNQPQHF.

This chain links TRBV30 with TRBJ1-5; 8 bases fit TRBD1. V lost 3 bases and J lost 2; bases outside the gene matches: 3. The CDR3 has 14 residues. Germline V gives CDR1 GTSNPN, CDR2 SVGIG (reference sequence). The CDR3 sequence: CAWRADRGNQPQHF. CDR3 DNA sequence: TGTGCCTGGAGAGCGGACAGGGGCAATCAGCCCCAGCATTTT. Combining the CDR3 with reference TRBV30 and TRBJ1-5 gives the whole variable domain SQTIHQWPATLVQPVGSPLSLECTVEGTSNPNLYWYRQAAGRGLQLLFYSVGIGQISSEVPQNLSASRPQDRQFILSSKKLLLSDSGFYLCAWRADRGNQPQHFGDGTRLSIL.

This chain uses TRBV5-4 with TRBJ1-2; D may be TRBD1 (5 bases). Trimming took off 3 bases at V and 2 bases at J, with 14 bases between the two ends. The germline V gene encodes CDR1 SGHNT and CDR2 YYREEE (reference sequence). CDR3 length: 15 amino acids. The CDR3 here is CASSSTGALNYGYTF. The CDR3 DNA reads as TGTGCCAGCAGCTCCACTGGGGCCCTGAACTATGGCTACACCTTC.

CDR3 sequence: CSVGPINRGAHEQYF. CDR3 DNA: TGCAGCGTTGGCCCGATAAATAGGGGAGCCCACGAGCAGTACTTC. This rearrangement joins TRBV29-1 to TRBJ2-7, with D possibly being TRBD1 or TRBD2 (5 bases each). V was pared by 4 bases and J by 5 bases, with 21 bases between. Germline V gene data show CDR1 as SQVTM and CDR2 as ANQGSEA. The CDR3 sequence is 15 residues long.

Written as DNA, the CDR3 is TGCGCCAGCAGCATAGACAGGCTAAACACTGAAGCTTTCTTT. This codes for CASSIDRLNTEAFF. This chain joins TRBV5-1 and TRBJ1-1; TRBD1 is a possible D gene (6 bases). Germline CDR1 reads SGHRS; CDR2 reads YFSETQ. V lost 4 bases to trimming and J lost 2 bases, with 12 bases between them. This CDR3 has 14 residues.

V gene TRBV11-2 combines with J gene TRBJ2-3; 13 bases align to TRBD2. The CDR3 has 16 amino acids. Germline values: CDR1 SGHAT, CDR2 FQNNGV. The junction had 2 bases not matched to a gene; V was cut back by 4 bases and J by 1 base. The CDR3 sequence: CASSSGTSGGTDTQYF. The CDR3 DNA is TGTGCCAGCAGCTCGGGGACTAGCGGGGGCACAGATACGCAGTATTTT.

This clone has just one count. The chain combines TRBV19 with TRBJ1-5; D gene unclear. CDR3 length: 16 residues. V lost 3 bases to trimming and J lost 0 bases, with 12 bases between them. Per germline, CDR1 LNHDA and CDR2 SQIVND (reference sequence). As DNA, the CDR3 is TGTGCCAGTAGTATCCGACGGTCGAATAGCAATCAGCCCCAGCATTTT. This gives the protein CASSIRRSNSNQPQHF.

The chain links TRBV23-1 to TRBJ2-4; D might be TRBD1 (7 bases). TRBV23-1 is identified as an open reading frame with a role that is uncertain. V was cut by 7 bases and J by 1 base, with 20 bases left in between. CDR3 length: 17 residues. In DNA form, the CDR3 reads TGCGCCAGCACTCCTTTCGGAGGGGGCTTTGCCAAAAACATTCAGTACTTC. This gives the protein CASTPFGGGFAKNIQYF.

The rearrangement uses TRBV21-1 and TRBJ1-5. TRBV21-1 is shown as a pseudogene. The CDR3 loop spans 15 amino acids. CDR3 loop: CASSKAEWCDQPQHF. For the CDR3, the DNA is TGTGCCAGCAGCAAAGCAGAATGGTGCGATCAGCCCCAGCATTTT.

This chain links TRBV7-8 with TRBJ2-2, with 8 bases matching TRBD1. This CDR3 contains 15 residues. CDR1 and CDR2 (germline): SGHVS, FQNEAQ. J lost 1 base, V lost 4 bases, and 2 bases had no gene match. The CDR3 protein is CASSWDRLNTGELFF. For the CDR3, the DNA is TGTGCCAGCAGCTGGGACAGGCTGAACACCGGGGAGCTGTTTTTT. Full variable domain (rest looked up from reference TRBV7-8 and TRBJ2-2): GAGVSQSPRYKVAKRGQDVALRCDPISGHVSLFWYQQALGQGPEFLTYFQNEAQLDKSGLPSDRFFAERPEGSVSTLKIQRTQQEDSAVYLCASSWDRLNTGELFFGEGSRLTVL.

This clone was observed once. Other DNA sequences of this sample code for an identical CDR3. Written as DNA, the CDR3 is TGTGCCAGCAGCCCCGGGACAGGGGTCGGTCAGCCCCAGCATTTT. It specifies CASSPGTGVGQPQHF. The chain joins TRBV3-1 (or the pseudogene TRBV3-2) to TRBJ1-5, with 10 bases fitting TRBD1. V was clipped by 4 bases and J by 6 bases; unmatched bases: 6. Per germline, CDR1 LGHDT and CDR2 YNNKEL (reference sequence). The CDR3 runs to 15 residues.

CDR3 coding DNA: TGTGCCAGCAGTTCCCTCGGACTAGTTCCCTACGAGCAGTACTTC. Translating gives CASSSLGLVPYEQYF. The chain has TRBV27 and TRBJ2-7, with 7 bases lining up with TRBD2. V gave up 4 bases and J gave up 2 bases; unmatched junction bases: 8. Looked up from germline, CDR1 is MNHEY and CDR2 is SMNVEV (reference sequence). The CDR3 spans 15 residues.

This clone occurred once. The chain joins TRBV7-9 to TRBJ1-2, with unresolved D. CDR1 and CDR2 (germline): SEHNR, FQNEAQ (reference sequence). Trimming stripped 5 bases from V and 5 bases from J, with 12 bases between. The CDR3 spans 13 residues. Here the CDR3 reads CASSPGPDYGYTF. In DNA, the CDR3 is TGTGCCAGCAGCCCAGGACCGGATTATGGCTACACCTTC.

This clone has just a few counts. Other DNA sequences in the sample encode the same CDR3. The chain's CDR3 is CASSYSRGYEQYF. CDR3 nucleotide sequence: TGTGCCAGCAGTTACTCGAGAGGATACGAGCAGTACTTC. V gene TRBV6-5 combines with J gene TRBJ2-7; no clear D. The CDR3 has 13 residues. Germline CDR1 is MNHEY and CDR2 is SVGAGI. V lost 0 bases and J 4 bases, leaving 7 bases between the germline ends.

The sample holds one count of this clone. The V call is TRBV28, the J call TRBJ1-5; D remains unclear. The CDR3 extends over 15 amino acids. Between the trimmed V and J ends, which lost 6 bases and 4 bases, there was a span of 16 bases. Germline V gene sequence: CDR1 MDHEN, CDR2 SYDVKM. The CDR3 here is CASRAGPGLNQPQHF. CDR3 bases: TGTGCCAGCAGGGCCGGACCGGGCTTAAATCAGCCCCAGCATTTT.

The chain is built from TRBV9 and TRBJ2-7, with 9 bases lining up with TRBD1. The CDR3 spans 13 residues. Per germline, CDR1 SGDLS and CDR2 YYNGEE. Trimming removed 5 bases from V and 11 bases from J; junction bases left unmatched: 11. The CDR3 DNA follows: TGTGCCAGCAGTTACACAGGGACAGGGTTAAAGTACTTC. Translation gives CASSYTGTGLKYF.

This chain uses TRBV9 with TRBJ2-4, with TRBD1 identical over 7 bases. CDR3 size: 17 residues. Germline V lookup: CDR1 SGDLS, CDR2 YYNGEE. V dropped 4 bases and J dropped 4; count of bases not matched to a gene: 14. This CDR3 is CASSTDITGVGKNIQYF. CDR3 bases: TGTGCCAGCAGCACCGACATTACAGGGGTTGGAAAAAACATTCAGTACTTC.

CDR3 in amino acids: CAWSGDRVNQPQHF. CDR3 bases: TGTGCCTGGAGTGGGGACAGGGTAAATCAGCCCCAGCATTTT. The rearrangement uses TRBV30 and TRBJ1-5; 9 nucleotides align to TRBD1. The CDR3 is 14 residues long. CDR1 GTSNPN and CDR2 SVGIG come from the germline V gene (reference sequence). The J segment lost 4 bases and the V segment lost 1 base, leaving 2 bases of the junction unmatched.

The V and J genes are TRBV28 and TRBJ2-5; D uncertain. Germline V lookup: CDR1 MDHEN, CDR2 SYDVKM. The CDR3 has 13 residues. Trimming stripped 3 bases from V and 7 bases from J, with 12 bases between. CDR3 in amino acids: CASSFSSPGTQYF. The CDR3 DNA is TGTGCCAGCAGTTTTAGCAGTCCCGGGACCCAGTACTTC.

CDR3 amino acids: CASRPAGDSLGAFF. CDR3 in DNA: TGTGCCAGCCGTCCTGCTGGGGACAGCCTAGGGGCTTTCTTT. The chain employs TRBV6-5 and TRBJ1-1, with 7 bases matching TRBD1. Germline V gene lookup returns CDR1 MNHEY and CDR2 SVGAGI. With 8 bases clipped from V and 11 bases from J, the junction kept 17 bases outside the gene matches. The length of the CDR3 is 14 residues.

In DNA, the CDR3 is TGTGCCAGCAGCTTAGGGACAAAGAACACCGGGGAGCTGTTTTTT. It is translated as CASSLGTKNTGELFF. This rearrangement joins TRBV7-9 to TRBJ2-2, with D possibly being TRBD1 (5 bases). This CDR3 spans 15 amino acids. Trimming left V 1 base short and J 1 base short, with 7 bases between. The germline CDR1 and CDR2 sequences are SEHNR and FQNEAQ (reference sequence).

The chain links TRBV5-1 to TRBJ2-2; 7 bases fit TRBD1. CDR1 is SGHRS and CDR2 is YFSETQ in the germline V gene. The CDR3 contains 13 residues. V was pared by 9 bases and J by 3 bases, with 5 bases of the junction left unmatched. The CDR3 loop reads CATNQGDTGELFF. CDR3 coding DNA: TGCGCCACAAACCAGGGGGACACCGGGGAGCTGTTTTTT. The full variable domain, rest sourced from reference TRBV5-1 and TRBJ2-2, is KAGVTQTPRYLIKTRGQQVTLSCSPISGHRSVSWYQQTPGQGLQFLFEYFSETQRNKGNFPGRFSGRQFSNSRSEMNVSTLELGDSALYLCATNQGDTGELFFGEGSRLTVL.

This chain uses TRBV5-6 with TRBJ1-2, with a possible D match to TRBD1 (5 bases). This CDR3 has 16 amino acids. Germline V CDR1 and CDR2: SGHDT, YYEEEE. The V and J ends lost 4 bases and 4 bases respectively, with 20 bases between them. The CDR3 DNA is TGTGCCAGCAGCCCGGGCCCAGCTCTTAGGGGCTATGGCTACACCTTC. It specifies CASSPGPALRGYGYTF.

The chain links TRBV11-2 to TRBJ2-7; D is perhaps TRBD2 (6 bases). The CDR3 sequence is 14 residues long. Germline V lookup: CDR1 SGHAT, CDR2 FQNNGV. V was trimmed by 3 bases and J by 0 bases, leaving 9 bases between them. The CDR3 here is CASSLGGYSYEQYF. The CDR3 DNA is TGTGCCAGCAGCTTGGGAGGATACTCCTACGAGCAGTACTTC.